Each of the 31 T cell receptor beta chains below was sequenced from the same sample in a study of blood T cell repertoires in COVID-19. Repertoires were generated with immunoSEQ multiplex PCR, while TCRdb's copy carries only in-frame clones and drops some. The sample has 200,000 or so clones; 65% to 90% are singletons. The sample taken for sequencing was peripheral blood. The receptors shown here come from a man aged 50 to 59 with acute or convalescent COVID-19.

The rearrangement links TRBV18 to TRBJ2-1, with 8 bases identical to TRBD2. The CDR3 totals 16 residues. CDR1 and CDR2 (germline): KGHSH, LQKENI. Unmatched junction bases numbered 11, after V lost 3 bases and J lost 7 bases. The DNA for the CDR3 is TGTGCCAGCTCACCGCCACGTATCGGGGGGGCGAATGAGCAGTTCTTC. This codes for CASSPPRIGGANEQFF.

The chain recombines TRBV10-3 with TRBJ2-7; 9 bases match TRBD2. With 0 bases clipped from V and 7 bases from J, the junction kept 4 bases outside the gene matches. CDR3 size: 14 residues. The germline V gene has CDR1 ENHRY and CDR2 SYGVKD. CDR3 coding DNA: TGTGCCATCAGTGAGTCGGGACTAGCAGAAGAGCAGTACTTC. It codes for CAISESGLAEEQYF.

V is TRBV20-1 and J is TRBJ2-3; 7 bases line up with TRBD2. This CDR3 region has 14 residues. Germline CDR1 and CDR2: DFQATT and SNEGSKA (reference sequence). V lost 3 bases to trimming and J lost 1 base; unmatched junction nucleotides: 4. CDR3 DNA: TGCAGTGCTAGTTCGGGGGGACGCACAGATACGCAGTATTTT. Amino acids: CSASSGGRTDTQYF.

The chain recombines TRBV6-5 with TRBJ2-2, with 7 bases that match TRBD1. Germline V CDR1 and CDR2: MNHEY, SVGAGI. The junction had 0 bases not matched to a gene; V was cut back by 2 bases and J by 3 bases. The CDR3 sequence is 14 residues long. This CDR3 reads CASSYRGHTGELFF. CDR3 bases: TGTGCCAGCAGTTACAGGGGGCACACCGGGGAGCTGTTTTTT.

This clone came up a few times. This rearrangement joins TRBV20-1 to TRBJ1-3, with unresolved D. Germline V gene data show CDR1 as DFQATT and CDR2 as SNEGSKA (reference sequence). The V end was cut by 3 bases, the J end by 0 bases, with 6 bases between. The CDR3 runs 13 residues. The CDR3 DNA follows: TGCAGTGCTAGTTACGGCTCTGGAAACACCATATATTTT. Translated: CSASYGSGNTIYF.

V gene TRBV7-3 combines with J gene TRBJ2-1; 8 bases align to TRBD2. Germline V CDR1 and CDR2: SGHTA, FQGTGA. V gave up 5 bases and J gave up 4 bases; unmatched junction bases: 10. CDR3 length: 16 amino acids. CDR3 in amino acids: CASSPQAGGLYNEQFF. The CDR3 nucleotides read TGTGCCAGCAGCCCGCAGGCGGGGGGTCTTTACAATGAGCAGTTCTTC.

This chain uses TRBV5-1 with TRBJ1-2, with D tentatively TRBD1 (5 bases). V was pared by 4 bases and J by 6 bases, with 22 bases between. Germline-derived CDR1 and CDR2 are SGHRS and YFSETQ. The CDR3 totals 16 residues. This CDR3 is CASSISQGLQGNGYTF. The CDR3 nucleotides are TGCGCCAGCAGCATAAGCCAGGGACTTCAAGGGAATGGCTACACCTTC.

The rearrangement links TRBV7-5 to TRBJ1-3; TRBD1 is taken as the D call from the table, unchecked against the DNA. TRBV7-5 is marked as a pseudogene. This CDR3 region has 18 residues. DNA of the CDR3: TGTGTCAGAAGCTTAGGGGTGGCAGGTACAAGCTCTGGAAACACCATATATTTT. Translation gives CVRSLGVAGTSSGNTIYF.

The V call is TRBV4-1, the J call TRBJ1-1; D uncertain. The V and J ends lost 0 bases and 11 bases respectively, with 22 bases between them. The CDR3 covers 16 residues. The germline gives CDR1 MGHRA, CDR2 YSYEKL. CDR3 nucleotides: TGCGCCAGCAGCCAAGAGGGGTCGGGCGGGCGGTTGGAGGCTTTCTTT. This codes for CASSQEGSGGRLEAFF.

The CDR3 DNA follows: TGTGCCAGCAGCTTAGGGGAGACAGGTATTTACGTCCTGACTTTC. This gives the protein CASSLGETGIYVLTF. The chain carries TRBV7-9 and TRBJ2-6; a weak D match, TRBD1 (6 bases). The CDR3 runs to 15 residues. V was cut by 1 base and J by 11 bases, with 15 bases left in between. Germline lookup yields CDR1 SEHNR and CDR2 FQNEAQ (reference sequence).

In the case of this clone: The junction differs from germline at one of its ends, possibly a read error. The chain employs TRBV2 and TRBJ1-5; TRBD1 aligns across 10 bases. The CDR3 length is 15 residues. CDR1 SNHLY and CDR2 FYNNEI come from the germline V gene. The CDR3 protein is CASVFNRDRGQAQHF. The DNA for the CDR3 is TGTGCCAGCGTCTTTAACCGGGACAGGGGTCAGGCCCAGCATTTT.

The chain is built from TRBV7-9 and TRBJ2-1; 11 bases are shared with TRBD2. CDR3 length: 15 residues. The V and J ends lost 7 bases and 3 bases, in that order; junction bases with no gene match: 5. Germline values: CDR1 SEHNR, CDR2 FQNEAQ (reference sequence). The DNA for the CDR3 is TGTGCCAGCACCGCGGGACTAGCGGTCTACAATGAGCAGTTCTTC. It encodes CASTAGLAVYNEQFF.

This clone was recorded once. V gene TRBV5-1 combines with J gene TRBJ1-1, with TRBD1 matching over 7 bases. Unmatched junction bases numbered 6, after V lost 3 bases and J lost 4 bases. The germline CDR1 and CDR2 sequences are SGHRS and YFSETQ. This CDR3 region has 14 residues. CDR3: CASSSHRGGTEAFF. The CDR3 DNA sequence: TGCGCCAGCAGCTCCCACAGGGGAGGCACTGAAGCTTTCTTT.

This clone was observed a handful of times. The CDR3 sequence: CASSPTGYSNQPQHF. The CDR3 nucleotides read TGTGCCAGCAGTCCAACAGGATATAGCAATCAGCCCCAGCATTTT. The V call is TRBV6-6, the J call TRBJ1-5, with a tentative D call TRBD1 (5 bases). Trimming pared 5 bases from V and 0 bases from J, leaving 11 bases between. The CDR3 has 15 residues. The germline V gene has CDR1 MNHNY and CDR2 SVGAGI (reference sequence).

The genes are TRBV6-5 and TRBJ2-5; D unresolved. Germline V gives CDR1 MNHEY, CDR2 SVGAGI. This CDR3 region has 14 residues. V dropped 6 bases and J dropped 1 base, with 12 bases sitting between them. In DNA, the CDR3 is TGTGCCAGCAGGCGTAGCAACTTCCAAGAGACCCAGTACTTC. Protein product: CASRRSNFQETQYF.

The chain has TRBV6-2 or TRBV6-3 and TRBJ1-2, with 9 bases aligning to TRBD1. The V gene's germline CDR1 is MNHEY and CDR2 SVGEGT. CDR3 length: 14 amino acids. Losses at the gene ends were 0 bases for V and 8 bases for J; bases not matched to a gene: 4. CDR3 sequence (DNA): TGTGCCAGCAGTTACTCTGCGGGACAGGGCGGCTACACCTTC. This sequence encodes CASSYSAGQGGYTF.

The CDR3 DNA is TGTGCCAGCAGCTTGGGCTCGGGGGAGACCCAGTACTTC. Protein: CASSLGSGETQYF. This rearrangement joins TRBV7-2 to TRBJ2-5, with a weak D call TRBD2 (5 bases). This CDR3 region has 13 residues. Germline lookup yields CDR1 SGHTA and CDR2 FQGNSA. V was shortened by 3 bases and J by 5 bases, with 10 bases between the two germline ends. The whole variable domain, filled in from reference TRBV7-2 and TRBJ2-5, reads GAGVSQSPSNKVTEKGKDVELRCDPISGHTALYWYRQSLGQGLEFLIYFQGNSAPDKSGLPSDRFSAERTGGSVSTLTIQRTQQEDSAVYLCASSLGSGETQYFGPGTRLLVL.

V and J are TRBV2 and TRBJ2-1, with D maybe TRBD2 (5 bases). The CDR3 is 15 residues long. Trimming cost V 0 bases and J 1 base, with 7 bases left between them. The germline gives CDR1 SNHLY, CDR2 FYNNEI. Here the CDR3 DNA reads TGTGCCAGCAGTGAAGCAACGGGATCCTACAATGAGCAGTTCTTC. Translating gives CASSEATGSYNEQFF.

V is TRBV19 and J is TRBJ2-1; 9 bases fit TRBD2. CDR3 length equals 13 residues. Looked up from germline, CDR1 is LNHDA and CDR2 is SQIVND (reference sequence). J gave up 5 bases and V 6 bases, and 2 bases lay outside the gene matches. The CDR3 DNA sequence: TGTGCCAGTAGACAGCGGGGGGACAATGAGCAGTTCTTC. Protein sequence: CASRQRGDNEQFF. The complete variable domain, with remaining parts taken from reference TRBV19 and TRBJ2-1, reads DGGITQSPKYLFRKEGQNVTLSCEQNLNHDAMYWYRQDPGQGLRLIYYSQIVNDFQKGDIAEGYSVSREKKESFPLTVTSAQKNPTAFYLCASRQRGDNEQFFGPGTRLTVL.

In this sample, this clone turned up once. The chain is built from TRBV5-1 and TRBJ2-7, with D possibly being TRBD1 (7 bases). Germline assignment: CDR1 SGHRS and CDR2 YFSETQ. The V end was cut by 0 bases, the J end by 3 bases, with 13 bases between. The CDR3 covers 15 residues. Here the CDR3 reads CASSLGRGRIYEQYF. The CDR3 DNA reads TGCGCCAGCAGCTTGGGGAGGGGGCGCATCTACGAGCAGTACTTC.

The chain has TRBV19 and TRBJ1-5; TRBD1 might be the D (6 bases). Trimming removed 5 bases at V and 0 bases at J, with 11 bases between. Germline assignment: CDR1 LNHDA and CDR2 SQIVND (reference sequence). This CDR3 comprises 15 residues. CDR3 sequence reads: CASSRQANSNQPQHF. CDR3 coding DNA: TGTGCCAGTAGTCGACAGGCGAATAGCAATCAGCCCCAGCATTTT.

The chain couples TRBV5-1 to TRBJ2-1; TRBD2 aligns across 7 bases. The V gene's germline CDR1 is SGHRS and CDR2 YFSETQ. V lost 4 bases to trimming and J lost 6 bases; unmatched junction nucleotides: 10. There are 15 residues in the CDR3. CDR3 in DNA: TGCGCCAGCAGCCCGAGGGGCGGGGGTGGCAATGAGCAGTTCTTC. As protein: CASSPRGGGGNEQFF. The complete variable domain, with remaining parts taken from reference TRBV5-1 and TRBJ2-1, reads KAGVTQTPRYLIKTRGQQVTLSCSPISGHRSVSWYQQTPGQGLQFLFEYFSETQRNKGNFPGRFSGRQFSNSRSEMNVSTLELGDSALYLCASSPRGGGGNEQFFGPGTRLTVL.

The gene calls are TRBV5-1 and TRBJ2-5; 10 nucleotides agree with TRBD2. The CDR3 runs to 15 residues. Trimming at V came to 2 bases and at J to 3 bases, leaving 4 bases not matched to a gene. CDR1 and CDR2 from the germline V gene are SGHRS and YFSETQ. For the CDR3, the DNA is TGCGCCAGCAGCTTATCCGGGACTAGCGAAGAGACCCAGTACTTC. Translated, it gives CASSLSGTSEETQYF.

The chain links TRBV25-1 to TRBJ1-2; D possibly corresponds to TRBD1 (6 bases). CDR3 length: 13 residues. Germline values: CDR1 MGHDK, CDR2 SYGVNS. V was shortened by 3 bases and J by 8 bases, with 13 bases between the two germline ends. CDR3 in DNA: TGTGCCAGCAGTGACCCTAGGGGGGGCGGCTACACCTTC. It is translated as CASSDPRGGGYTF.

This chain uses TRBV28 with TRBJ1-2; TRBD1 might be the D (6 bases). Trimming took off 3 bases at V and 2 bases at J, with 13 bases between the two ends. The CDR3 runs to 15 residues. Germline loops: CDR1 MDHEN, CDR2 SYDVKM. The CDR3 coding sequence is TGTGCCAGCAGTTTGGGGGGGCCGGGAAACTATGGCTACACCTTC. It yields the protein CASSLGGPGNYGYTF.

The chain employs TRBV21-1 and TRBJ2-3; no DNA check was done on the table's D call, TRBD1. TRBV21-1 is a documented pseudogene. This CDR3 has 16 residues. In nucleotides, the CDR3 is TGTGCCAGCAGCGCTCTATGGACAGGGCGCACAGATACGCAGTATTTT. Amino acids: CASSALWTGRTDTQYF.

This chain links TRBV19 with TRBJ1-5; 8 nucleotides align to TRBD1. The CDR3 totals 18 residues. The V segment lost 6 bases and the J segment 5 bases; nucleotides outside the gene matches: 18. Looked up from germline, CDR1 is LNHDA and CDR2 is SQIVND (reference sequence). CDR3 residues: CASRKIRTGRSWDQPQHF. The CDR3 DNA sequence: TGTGCCAGTAGGAAAATTCGGACAGGGCGCTCTTGGGATCAGCCCCAGCATTTT.

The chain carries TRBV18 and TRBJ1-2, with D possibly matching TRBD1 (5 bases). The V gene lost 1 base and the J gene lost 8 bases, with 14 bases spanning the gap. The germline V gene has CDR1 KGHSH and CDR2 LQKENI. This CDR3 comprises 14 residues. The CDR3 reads CASSPRRAMGGYTF. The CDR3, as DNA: TGTGCCAGCTCACCACGCAGGGCCATGGGAGGCTACACCTTC.

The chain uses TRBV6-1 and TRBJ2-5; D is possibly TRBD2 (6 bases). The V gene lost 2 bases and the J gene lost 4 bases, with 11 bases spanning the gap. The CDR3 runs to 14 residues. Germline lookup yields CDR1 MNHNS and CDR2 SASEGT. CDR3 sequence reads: CASSETWGGETQYF. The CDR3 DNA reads TGTGCCAGCAGTGAAACGTGGGGAGGAGAGACCCAGTACTTC.

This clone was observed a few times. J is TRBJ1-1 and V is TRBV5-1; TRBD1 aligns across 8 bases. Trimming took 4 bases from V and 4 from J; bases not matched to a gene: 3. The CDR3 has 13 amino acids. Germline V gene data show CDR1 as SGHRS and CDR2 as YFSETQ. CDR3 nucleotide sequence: TGCGCCAGCAGCCGGACAGGGTTCACTGAAGCTTTCTTT. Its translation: CASSRTGFTEAFF.

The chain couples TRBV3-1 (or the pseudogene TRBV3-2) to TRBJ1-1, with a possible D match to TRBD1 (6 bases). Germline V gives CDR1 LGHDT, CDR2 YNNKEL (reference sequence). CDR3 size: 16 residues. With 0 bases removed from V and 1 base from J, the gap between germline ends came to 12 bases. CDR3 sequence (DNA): TGTGCCAGCAGCCAAGAGGCTACGACAGGGAACACTGAAGCTTTCTTT. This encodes CASSQEATTGNTEAFF.